These 14 T cell receptor beta chains share one sample of origin, sequenced in a study of beta chain features in type 1 diabetes. Expressed TCRB transcripts were sequenced, since all the RNA that had been isolated was reverse transcribed. Sequenced by immunoSEQ multiplex PCR; TCRdb stores in-frame clones only, minus some. The sample carries around 450,000 clones, over 10% recorded once. Sequenced: naive CD4+ T cells from blood. The receptors were sampled from a young woman in good health.

V usage is TRBV2 and J usage is TRBJ2-5, with 7 bases that match TRBD2. The CDR3 extends over 15 amino acids. The germline V gene encodes CDR1 SNHLY and CDR2 FYNNEI. V trimming: 4 bases; J trimming: 4 bases; junction bases outside the gene matches: 9. The CDR3 coding sequence is TGTGCCAGCAGTGCCAGGACTAGGAGTGTAGAGACCCAGTACTTC. Amino acids: CASSARTRSVETQYF. Together with reference TRBV2 and TRBJ2-5, the CDR3 gives the full variable domain: EPEVTQTPSHQVTQMGQEVILRCVPISNHLYFYWYRQILGQKVEFLVSFYNNEISEKSEIFDDQFSVERPDGSNFTLKIRSTKLEDSAMYFCASSARTRSVETQYFGPGTRLLVL.

The J gene is TRBJ2-3, the V gene TRBV4-2; D ambiguous. This CDR3 has 19 amino acids. V was clipped by 1 base and J by 4 bases, with 24 bases between them. Germline CDR1 is LGHNA and CDR2 is YNFKEQ. CDR3 in DNA: TGTGCCAGCAGCCAAGGGAGTTCTTTAGGATTAACCCCCCCAGATACGCAGTATTTT. It is translated as CASSQGSSLGLTPPDTQYF.

This clone was detected a few times. The chain is built from TRBV4-1 and TRBJ2-3; maybe TRBD2 (5 bases). Germline CDR1 is MGHRA and CDR2 is YSYEKL. V lost 2 bases and J 5 bases, leaving 20 bases between the germline ends. This CDR3 is built from 17 residues. The CDR3, as DNA: TGCGCCAGCAGCCAACCCTCCGAAAGGGCCCGGGGAGATACGCAGTATTTT. This sequence encodes CASSQPSERARGDTQYF.

This clone was detected once. This may be a read error: a much more frequent sequence differs by one nucleotide. In the same sample, other DNA sequences code for this CDR3. The chain employs TRBV7-3 and TRBJ2-6; D is unresolved. Per germline, CDR1 SGHTA and CDR2 FQGTGA. V gave up 6 bases and J gave up 0 bases, with 3 bases separating them. The CDR3 contains 13 residues. This chain's CDR3 is CASRPSGANVLTF. CDR3 in DNA: TGTGCCAGCAGGCCCTCTGGGGCCAACGTCCTGACTTTC.

The chain recombines TRBV7-2 with TRBJ1-1; weak D call: TRBD1 (6 bases). Trimming cost V 8 bases and J 4 bases, with 14 bases left between them. This CDR3 has 13 residues. CDR1 SGHTA and CDR2 FQGNSA come from the germline V gene. The CDR3 sequence: CASGQIGITEAFF. The CDR3, as DNA: TGTGCCAGCGGACAGATTGGAATCACTGAAGCTTTCTTT. The variable domain in full, with the rest retrieved from reference TRBV7-2 and TRBJ1-1, is GAGVSQSPSNKVTEKGKDVELRCDPISGHTALYWYRQSLGQGLEFLIYFQGNSAPDKSGLPSDRFSAERTGGSVSTLTIQRTQQEDSAVYLCASGQIGITEAFFGQGTRLTVV.

This clone was seen more than once but under ten times. The CDR3 nucleotides read TGTGCCCTAAGCGCAGCACTCAAAGGCTACACCTTC. It yields the protein CALSAALKGYTF. The chain has TRBV28 and TRBJ1-2; no firm D call. This CDR3 has 12 residues. The germline V and J ends were trimmed by 11 bases and 8 bases, with 18 bases remaining between them. Germline lookup yields CDR1 MDHEN and CDR2 SYDVKM.

This clone occurred a few times. This CDR3 reads CASSGLAYNEQFF. DNA for the CDR3: TGTGCCAGCAGCGGACTAGCATACAATGAGCAGTTCTTC. The chain recombines TRBV6-6 with TRBJ2-1, with 8 bases lining up with TRBD2. Per germline, CDR1 MNHNY and CDR2 SVGAGI (reference sequence). The CDR3 runs 13 residues. V was pared by 6 bases and J by 4 bases, with 2 bases of the junction left unmatched.

This clone was counted between two and nine times. V usage is TRBV20-1 and J usage is TRBJ2-5; no firm D call. The CDR3 has 10 amino acids. The ends were cut back, 6 bases at V and 5 bases at J, with 7 bases in the middle. Germline V gives CDR1 DFQATT, CDR2 SNEGSKA (reference sequence). The CDR3 DNA is TGCAGTGCGGAATCGGAGACCCAGTACTTC. Its translation: CSAESETQYF.

This clone was found a few times. This specimen includes other DNA sequences encoding the same CDR3. The chain combines TRBV7-8 with TRBJ2-3, with D tentatively TRBD1 (5 bases). V was clipped by 1 base and J by 4 bases, with 9 bases between them. In germline, CDR1 is SGHVS, CDR2 FQNEAQ. This CDR3 has 14 residues. The CDR3 DNA reads TGTGCCAGCAGCTTAGGTCAGGGCCCAGATACGCAGTATTTT. Translated: CASSLGQGPDTQYF.

This chain connects TRBV2 to TRBJ2-3, with D unresolved. V dropped 5 bases and J dropped 2 bases, with 11 bases sitting between them. The CDR3 spans 14 residues. Per germline, CDR1 SNHLY and CDR2 FYNNEI. This CDR3 is CASSRTTLTDTQYF. The CDR3 DNA reads as TGTGCCAGCAGTCGAACTACACTCACAGATACGCAGTATTTT.

V gene TRBV30 combines with J gene TRBJ1-5; TRBD1 might be the D (6 bases). Germline V gene lookup returns CDR1 GTSNPN and CDR2 SVGIG (reference sequence). The CDR3 contains 14 residues. The V end was cut by 2 bases, the J end by 5 bases, with 13 bases between. The CDR3 is CAWSSGGRYQPQHF. In DNA, the CDR3 is TGTGCCTGGAGTTCCGGGGGCCGGTATCAGCCCCAGCATTTT.

A few counts support this clone. This chain uses TRBV29-1 with TRBJ1-2, with D hard to call. Germline V gene lookup returns CDR1 SQVTM and CDR2 ANQGSEA. This CDR3 has 13 amino acids. Trimming removed 1 base at V and 1 base at J, with 7 bases between. CDR3 DNA sequence: TGCAGCGTTGAAGTATATTTTAACTATGGCTACACCTTC. Protein sequence: CSVEVYFNYGYTF.

The J gene is TRBJ2-1, the V gene TRBV9; TRBD2 aligns across 8 bases. With V trimmed by 0 bases and J by 14 bases, 7 bases remained unmatched. Germline lookup yields CDR1 SGDLS and CDR2 YYNGEE. CDR3 length: 13 amino acids. CDR3: CASSVGSSGLKFF. In DNA, the CDR3 is TGTGCCAGCAGCGTAGGGTCTAGCGGGCTCAAGTTCTTC.

This clone turned up a few times. The CDR3 coding sequence is TGTGCCAGCAGTTCCTTACAGGGAGGTTGGTACGAGCAGTACGTC. Its protein is CASSSLQGGWYEQYV. The chain combines TRBV27 with TRBJ2-7, with D possibly called TRBD1 or TRBD2 (6 bases each). From germline, CDR1 is MNHEY and CDR2 SMNVEV (reference sequence). Trimming removed 4 bases at V and 4 bases at J, with 17 bases between. The CDR3 totals 15 residues.